This TCR beta chain was identified during a study of OX40 agonist ivuxolimab in advanced cancers. Repertoires were generated with immunoSEQ multiplex PCR, while TCRdb's copy carries only in-frame clones and drops some. The sample includes about 58,000 clones, 70% to 90% of them seen just once. CDR1 and CDR2 from the germline V gene are SGHRS and YFSETQ. With 4 bases removed from V and 5 bases from J, the gap between germline ends came to 15 bases. This CDR3 is 14 amino acids long. This sequence originates from an adult with an advanced solid tumor such as melanoma, head and neck, liver or kidney cancer. The sequencing here drew on CD4+ or CD8+ T cells sorted from blood, taken in a trial of the OX40 agonist ivuxolimab. This chain uses TRBV5-1 with TRBJ1-1, with D possibly TRBD1 on 6 matching bases. In nucleotides, the CDR3 is TGCGCCAGCAGCGCGGACAGTGGGAGGACTGAAGCTTTCTTT. This encodes CASSADSGRTEAFF.